Shown below are 24 T cell receptor beta chains from a single sample sequenced in a study of T cells in narcolepsy. Clones were read by immunoSEQ multiplex PCR, and TCRdb kept only the in-frame ones, dropping some. The data show more than 20,000 clones, 70% to 90% seen once. The sequenced sample was memory (CD45RA-) CD4+ T cells from blood. The receptors derive from a human donor in good health.

V gene TRBV6-1 combines with J gene TRBJ2-7; 9 nucleotides match TRBD1. Germline CDR1 is MNHNS and CDR2 is SASEGT. The CDR3 has 14 residues. V lost 5 bases, J lost 6 bases, and 8 bases stayed unmatched. CDR3 coding DNA: TGTGCCAGCAGTTCACAGGGGGCCCCGAGCGAGCAGTACTTC. It encodes CASSSQGAPSEQYF.

The chain has TRBV28 and TRBJ2-3; TRBD2 aligns across 9 bases. Per germline, CDR1 MDHEN and CDR2 SYDVKM. The CDR3 sequence is 16 residues long. V dropped 4 bases and J dropped 4; count of bases not matched to a gene: 9. The CDR3 DNA sequence: TGTGCCAGCAGTTGGCCACTAGCGGGTGAGCCAGATACGCAGTATTTT. Encoded protein: CASSWPLAGEPDTQYF.

This clone was seen a handful of times. The V call is TRBV5-6, the J call TRBJ2-3; D gene unclear. The V gene lost 9 bases and the J gene lost 4 bases, with 21 bases spanning the gap. The CDR3 runs to 15 residues. Germline loops: CDR1 SGHDT, CDR2 YYEEEE. The CDR3, as DNA: TGTGCCACCCAGCCCCGTGGTAGATTGCCAGATACGCAGTATTTT. Translation gives CATQPRGRLPDTQYF.

V is TRBV4-1 and J is TRBJ1-2; 7 bases line up with TRBD1. CDR1 MGHRA and CDR2 YSYEKL come from the germline V gene. V lost 1 base to trimming and J lost 1 base; unmatched junction nucleotides: 9. The CDR3 runs to 17 residues. CDR3 coding DNA: TGCGCCAGCAGCCAAGTAATCGAGGGGGCAATTAACTATGGCTACACCTTC. Amino acid sequence: CASSQVIEGAINYGYTF.

The chain links TRBV2 to TRBJ1-5, with 9 positions matching TRBD1. V shed 4 bases and J 9 bases; nucleotides not matched to a gene: 7. Germline V CDR1 and CDR2: SNHLY, FYNNEI. CDR3 length: 14 residues. DNA for the CDR3: TGTGCCAGCAGTGGCGGCGACAGGGGGACGCCCCAGCATTTT. This sequence encodes CASSGGDRGTPQHF.

The chain couples TRBV27 to TRBJ2-1, with D unclear. The CDR3 contains 12 residues. CDR1 is MNHEY, CDR2 SMNVEV, per germline (reference sequence). V shed 5 bases and J shed 2 bases, with 4 bases lying between them. The CDR3 sequence: CASSPTYNEQFF. The DNA for the CDR3 is TGTGCCAGCAGTCCCACCTACAATGAGCAGTTCTTC.

The V gene is TRBV7-9, the J gene TRBJ2-5; D possibly corresponds to TRBD1 (5 bases). The closer fit of TRBJ2-7 to the DNA end suggests the J call may be wrong. The CDR3 loop spans 14 amino acids. Germline V gives CDR1 SEHNR, CDR2 FQNEAQ (reference sequence). The CDR3 bases are TGTGCCAGCAGCCCTCAGGGTATCAACTACGAGCAGTACTTC. Translation gives CASSPQGINYEQYF.

Here the CDR3 DNA reads TGTGCCAGCAGTTTACTACTCATAGCTAACTATGGCTACACCTTC. Its protein is CASSLLLIANYGYTF. The V gene is TRBV28, the J gene TRBJ1-2; D not certain. The CDR3 contains 15 residues. Germline CDR1 reads MDHEN; CDR2 reads SYDVKM. Trimming pared 2 bases from V and 0 bases from J, leaving 10 bases between.

J is TRBJ1-1 and V is TRBV30; D may be TRBD1 (6 bases). From germline, CDR1 is GTSNPN and CDR2 SVGIG (reference sequence). This CDR3 is 16 amino acids long. Between the trimmed V and J ends, which lost 0 bases and 0 bases, there was a span of 14 bases. The CDR3 region is CAWSVSQGHLNTEAFF. The CDR3 DNA reads as TGTGCCTGGAGTGTATCACAGGGACACCTGAACACTGAAGCTTTCTTT. Drawing the rest from reference TRBV30 and TRBJ1-1, the complete variable domain is SQTIHQWPATLVQPVGSPLSLECTVEGTSNPNLYWYRQAAGRGLQLLFYSVGIGQISSEVPQNLSASRPQDRQFILSSKKLLLSDSGFYLCAWSVSQGHLNTEAFFGQGTRLTVV.

This chain links TRBV7-9 with TRBJ2-7, with D perhaps matching TRBD2 (6 bases). Germline CDR1 SEHNR, CDR2 FQNEAQ (reference sequence). Trimming removed 3 bases from V and 6 bases from J, with 9 bases in between. This CDR3 comprises 12 residues. CDR3: CASSFLGGEQYF. In DNA, the CDR3 is TGTGCCAGCAGCTTCCTCGGGGGCGAGCAGTACTTC.

The rearrangement joins TRBV2 to TRBJ2-5; weak D call: TRBD1 (6 bases). The CDR3 is 13 residues long. V was cut by 7 bases and J by 2 bases, with 11 bases left in between. The V gene's germline CDR1 is SNHLY and CDR2 FYNNEI. The CDR3: CASTLTGQETQYF. Here the CDR3 DNA reads TGTGCCAGCACCCTGACAGGACAAGAGACCCAGTACTTC. The variable domain in full, completed from reference TRBV2 and TRBJ2-5, reads EPEVTQTPSHQVTQMGQEVILRCVPISNHLYFYWYRQILGQKVEFLVSFYNNEISEKSEIFDDQFSVERPDGSNFTLKIRSTKLEDSAMYFCASTLTGQETQYFGPGTRLLVL.

J is TRBJ2-5 and V is TRBV5-1, with 11 bases that match TRBD2. This CDR3 spans 18 amino acids. Trimming at V came to 0 bases and at J to 2 bases, leaving 9 bases not matched to a gene. Germline V gene data show CDR1 as SGHRS and CDR2 as YFSETQ. The CDR3 bases are TGCGCCAGCAGCTTGGGGGCTAGCGGGAGGATGGGGCAAGAGACCCAGTACTTC. Translation gives CASSLGASGRMGQETQYF.

On this clone: Other DNA sequences in this specimen translate into the identical CDR3. The V call is TRBV29-1, the J call TRBJ2-2; tentative D call: TRBD1 (6 bases). The CDR3 has 13 residues. Trimming took off 3 bases at V and 2 bases at J, with 7 bases between the two ends. Germline V gene sequence: CDR1 SQVTM, CDR2 ANQGSEA. The CDR3: CSVDRGNTGELFF. In DNA, the CDR3 is TGCAGCGTTGACAGGGGAAACACCGGGGAGCTGTTTTTT.

A remark on this clone: No conserved phenylalanine or tryptophan ends this CDR3, so it is likely a read error. The gene calls are TRBV19 and TRBJ1-2, with D maybe TRBD1 (5 bases). Between the trimmed V and J ends, which lost 4 bases and 4 bases, there was a span of 13 bases. Per germline, CDR1 LNHDA and CDR2 SQIVND (reference sequence). This CDR3 comprises 14 residues. For the CDR3, the DNA is TGTGCCAGTAGTAATACAGGAAAGCGCTATGGCTACACCTCC. This codes for CASSNTGKRYGYTS.

The J gene is TRBJ1-4, the V gene TRBV6-5, with 11 bases aligning to TRBD1. The CDR3 loop spans 15 amino acids. Germline CDR1 is MNHEY and CDR2 is SVGAGI. Unmatched junction bases numbered 8, after V lost 6 bases and J lost 8 bases. The CDR3 sequence: CASRGTGGAGEKLFF. CDR3 sequence (DNA): TGTGCCAGCAGAGGGACAGGGGGGGCCGGCGAAAAACTGTTTTTT.

The chain employs TRBV19 and TRBJ2-2; TRBD1 matches at 8 bases. CDR1 is LNHDA and CDR2 is SQIVND in the germline V gene (reference sequence). This CDR3 is built from 15 residues. V was clipped by 10 bases and J by 0 bases; unmatched bases: 7. DNA of the CDR3: TGTGCCACGCGCCGGACAGGGACGAACACCGGGGAGCTGTTTTTT. This translates into CATRRTGTNTGELFF.

The chain couples TRBV7-8 to TRBJ1-2; TRBD1 matches 7 bases. V was clipped by 4 bases and J by 2 bases; unmatched bases: 1. The CDR3 consists of 13 residues. Germline V gene lookup returns CDR1 SGHVS and CDR2 FQNEAQ. The CDR3 bases are TGTGCCAGCAGCTCACAGGGGAACTATGGCTACACCTTC. The encoded protein is CASSSQGNYGYTF.

This clone is a singleton in its sample. The chain carries TRBV19 and TRBJ1-2; the D gene is possibly TRBD1 (6 bases). There are 15 residues in the CDR3. Germline CDR1 is LNHDA and CDR2 is SQIVND (reference sequence). V shed 5 bases and J shed 0 bases, with 13 bases lying between them. The CDR3 region is CASSSSGASNYGYTF. Written as DNA, the CDR3 is TGTGCCAGTAGTTCCTCAGGGGCTTCTAACTATGGCTACACCTTC. The full variable domain, rest sourced from reference TRBV19 and TRBJ1-2, is DGGITQSPKYLFRKEGQNVTLSCEQNLNHDAMYWYRQDPGQGLRLIYYSQIVNDFQKGDIAEGYSVSREKKESFPLTVTSAQKNPTAFYLCASSSSGASNYGYTFGSGTRLTVV.

This chain links TRBV6-1 with TRBJ2-4; TRBD2 matches at 11 bases. Germline lookup yields CDR1 MNHNS and CDR2 SASEGT. With 7 bases clipped from V and 8 bases from J, the junction kept 7 bases outside the gene matches. This CDR3 contains 14 residues. In DNA form, the CDR3 reads TGTGCCAGCACGACTAGCGGGAAAGCGGACATTCAGTACTTC. Amino acids: CASTTSGKADIQYF.

The V call is TRBV28, the J call TRBJ2-3; 11 bases map to TRBD2. V dropped 6 bases and J dropped 2; count of bases not matched to a gene: 4. Looked up from germline, CDR1 is MDHEN and CDR2 is SYDVKM. The CDR3 has 15 amino acids. The CDR3 protein is CASSASGRYTDTQYF. CDR3 sequence (DNA): TGTGCCAGCAGCGCTAGCGGGAGGTACACAGATACGCAGTATTTT. Complete variable domain (other parts from reference TRBV28 and TRBJ2-3): DVKVTQSSRYLVKRTGEKVFLECVQDMDHENMFWYRQDPGLGLRLIYFSYDVKMKEKGDIPEGYSVSREKKERFSLILESASTNQTSMYLCASSASGRYTDTQYFGPGTRLTVL.

The chain is built from TRBV28 and TRBJ1-1, with TRBD1 matching over 9 bases. The germline gives CDR1 MDHEN, CDR2 SYDVKM. This CDR3 is built from 15 residues. The ends lost 5 bases at V and 7 bases at J; junction bases unmatched: 11. The CDR3 here is CASSAPGTGSNEAFF. The DNA for the CDR3 is TGTGCCAGCAGTGCCCCCGGGACAGGGTCGAATGAAGCTTTCTTT.

This rearrangement joins TRBV5-6 to TRBJ1-2; the match to TRBD1 covers 7 bases. The length of the CDR3 is 14 residues. Looked up from germline, CDR1 is SGHDT and CDR2 is YYEEEE. Germline trimming cut 4 bases from V and 2 bases from J; bases unmatched to any gene: 5. DNA of the CDR3: TGTGCCAGCAGCGAGACAGGGACCAACTATGGCTACACCTTC. Translation: CASSETGTNYGYTF.

The chain carries TRBV7-2 and TRBJ2-7; D call uncertain. V was trimmed by 1 base and J by 3 bases, leaving 1 base between them. This CDR3 is 11 amino acids long. Germline CDR1 SGHTA, CDR2 FQGNSA. The CDR3 region is CASSLDYEQYF. The CDR3 DNA follows: TGTGCCAGCAGCTTAGACTACGAGCAGTACTTC.

The rearrangement uses TRBV27 and TRBJ2-1, with D possibly being TRBD1 (5 bases). Germline assignment: CDR1 MNHEY and CDR2 SMNVEV (reference sequence). The CDR3 is 13 residues long. V lost 3 bases, J lost 4 bases, and 7 bases lay in between. The chain's CDR3 is CASSFQGYNEQFF. The CDR3 coding sequence is TGTGCCAGCAGTTTCCAGGGTTACAATGAGCAGTTCTTC.